The clone carrying this T cell receptor beta chain has a single count. What it binds is unknown. The naive CD8 fraction comprised CD45RO-negative cells positively selected for CCR7 and excluded terminally differentiated effector memory CD45RA+ cells. The trim removed 4 bases at V and 9 bases at J, leaving 8 bases unmatched. The CDR3 totals 15 residues. The V gene's germline CDR1 is SNHLY and CDR2 FYNNEI. The run depth of the assay was deep. Study processing details: ImmunoSEQ sequences covered only the junction and lacked quality scores; filtering therefore differed. TCRdb keeps only in-frame clones here, not all; method: immunoSEQ multiplex PCR. The V and J calls and the clone size are those of that table, but D and trimming were determined from the DNA. The sample records approximately 650,000 clones, 95% to 96% being singletons. This sample is part of a study of shared clonotypes between healthy human individuals. Study-level results: Incomplete sequencing of sorted subsets was indicated by rarefaction despite large depth. Naive subsets tended to show greater estimated richness than memory subsets.

This chain connects TRBV2 to TRBJ2-1, with 11 bases fitting TRBD2. Sequenced: naive CD8+ T cells sorted from blood. The clonotype originates from a woman aged 25 to 45 in good health. CDR3 DNA: TGTGCCAGCAGTGCCTATAGCGGGAGGGCCAGTGAGCAGTTCTTC. Residues: CASSAYSGRASEQFF.